This TCR beta chain was sequenced in a study of blood T cell repertoires in COVID-19. Looking at the study overall: Donors in the United States, Italy and Spain gave samples during acute or convalescent COVID-19. PBMCs, B-cell-depleted T cells, or T cells provided the cDNA or gDNA that made up the material.

Under the authors' procedure: Estimation of nucleated cell counts was performed using reference gene primer amplification. Some clones are missing from TCRdb's copy, which holds only in-frame ones; the method was immunoSEQ multiplex PCR. From that table come the V and J calls and clone size; the DNA was used to work out D and trimming. The sample holds around 140,000 clones, approximately 81% seen once. The germline V gene encodes CDR1 MNHEY and CDR2 SVGAGI. V was cut by 2 bases and J by 3 bases, with 10 bases left in between. The CDR3 contains 14 residues. The TCR was taken from a man in his sixties with acute or convalescent COVID-19. Sequences were obtained from peripheral blood. The rearrangement joins TRBV6-5 to TRBJ2-5, with D tentatively TRBD1 (6 bases). The CDR3 nucleotides are TGTGCCAGCAGTTACACTGGACAGAAAGAGACCCAGTACTTC. Its translation is CASSYTGQKETQYF.